This TCR beta chain was identified in a study of shared clonotypes between healthy human individuals. Here immunoSEQ multiplex PCR was the method, and the copy in TCRdb shows in-frame clones only, minus some. The table records 110,000 or so clones, under 70% of them present only once. This clonotype was sampled from a young woman in good health. The sequenced material came from memory CD8+ T cells sorted from blood. The subset was: CD45RO+ cells pooled with CCR7-negative TemRA cells.

The CDR3 sequence: CASTRVGLAGGLGEQFF. The CDR3 DNA reads as TGCGCCAGTACCCGGGTGGGACTAGCGGGAGGCCTGGGTGAGCAGTTCTTC. This chain links TRBV4-1 with TRBJ2-1; 15 bases are a match to TRBD2. The CDR3 contains 17 residues. The germline V gene has CDR1 MGHRA and CDR2 YSYEKL. V lost 9 bases to trimming and J lost 9 bases; unmatched junction nucleotides: 15.